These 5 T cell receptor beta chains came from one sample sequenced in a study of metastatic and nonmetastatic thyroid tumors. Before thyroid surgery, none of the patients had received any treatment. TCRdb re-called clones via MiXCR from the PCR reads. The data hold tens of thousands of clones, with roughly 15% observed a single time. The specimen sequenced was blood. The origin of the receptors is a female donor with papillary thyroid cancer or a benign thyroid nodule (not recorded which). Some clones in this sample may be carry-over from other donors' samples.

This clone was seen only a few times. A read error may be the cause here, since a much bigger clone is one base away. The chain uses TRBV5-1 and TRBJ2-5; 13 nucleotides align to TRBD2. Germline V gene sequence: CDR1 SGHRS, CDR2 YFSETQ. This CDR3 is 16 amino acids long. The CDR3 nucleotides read TGCGCCGGCAGCATTGGGACTAGCGGGACCCAAGAGACCCAGTACTTC. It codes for CAGSIGTSGTQETQYF.

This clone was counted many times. The CDR3 reads CASSTGAGRSNTEAFF. DNA for the CDR3: TGTGCCAGCAGCACAGGGGCGGGGCGGTCGAACACTGAAGCTTTCTTT. V is TRBV11-3 and J is TRBJ1-1, with 7 nucleotides matching TRBD1. Germline assignment: CDR1 SGHNT and CDR2 YENEEA. J was trimmed by 1 base and V by 5 bases; bases with no gene match: 10. There are 16 residues in the CDR3.

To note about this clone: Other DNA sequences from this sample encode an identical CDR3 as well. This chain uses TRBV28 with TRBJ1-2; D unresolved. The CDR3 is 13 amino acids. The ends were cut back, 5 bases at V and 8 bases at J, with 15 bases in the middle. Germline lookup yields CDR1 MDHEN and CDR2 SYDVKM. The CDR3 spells CASSITRARGYTF. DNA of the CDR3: TGTGCCAGCAGTATCACACGGGCCAGGGGCTACACCTTC.

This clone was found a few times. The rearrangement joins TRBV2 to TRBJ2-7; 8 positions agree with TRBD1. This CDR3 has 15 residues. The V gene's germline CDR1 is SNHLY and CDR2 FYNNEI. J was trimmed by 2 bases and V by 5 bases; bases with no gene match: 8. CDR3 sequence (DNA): TGTGCCAGCAGTCGCTCCGGGACAGGTGCCTACGAGCAGTACTTC. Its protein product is CASSRSGTGAYEQYF.

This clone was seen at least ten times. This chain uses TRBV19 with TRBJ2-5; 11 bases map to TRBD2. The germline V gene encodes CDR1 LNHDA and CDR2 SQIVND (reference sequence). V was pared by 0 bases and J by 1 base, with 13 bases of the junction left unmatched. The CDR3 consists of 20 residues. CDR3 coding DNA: TGTGCCAGTAGTATAGATAGGCTAGCGGGAGGTCCTCTTTTCCAAGAGACCCAGTACTTC. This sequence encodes CASSIDRLAGGPLFQETQYF.